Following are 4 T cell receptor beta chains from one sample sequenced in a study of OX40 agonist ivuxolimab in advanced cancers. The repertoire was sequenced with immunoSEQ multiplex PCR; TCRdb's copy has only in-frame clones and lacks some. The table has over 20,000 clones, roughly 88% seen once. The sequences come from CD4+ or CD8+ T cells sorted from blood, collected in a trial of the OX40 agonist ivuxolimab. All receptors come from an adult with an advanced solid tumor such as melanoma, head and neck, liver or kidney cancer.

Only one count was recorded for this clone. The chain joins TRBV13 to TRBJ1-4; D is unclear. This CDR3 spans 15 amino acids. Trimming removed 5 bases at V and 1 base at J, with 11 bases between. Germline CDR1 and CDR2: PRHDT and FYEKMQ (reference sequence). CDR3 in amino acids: CASSPRRGTNEKLFF. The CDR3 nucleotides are TGTGCCAGCAGCCCCCGCCGGGGAACTAATGAAAAACTGTTTTTT. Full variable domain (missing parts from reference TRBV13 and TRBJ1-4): AAGVIQSPRHLIKEKRETATLKCYPIPRHDTVYWYQQGPGQDPQFLISFYEKMQSDKGSIPDRFSAQQFSDYHSELNMSSLELGDSALYFCASSPRRGTNEKLFFGSGTQLSVL.

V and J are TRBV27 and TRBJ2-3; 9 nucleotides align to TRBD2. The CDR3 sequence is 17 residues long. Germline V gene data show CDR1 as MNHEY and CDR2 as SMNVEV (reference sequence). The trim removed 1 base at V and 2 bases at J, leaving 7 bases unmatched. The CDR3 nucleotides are TGTGCCAGCAGTTTATACCAGACTAGCGGAGACACAGATACGCAGTATTTT. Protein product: CASSLYQTSGDTDTQYF.

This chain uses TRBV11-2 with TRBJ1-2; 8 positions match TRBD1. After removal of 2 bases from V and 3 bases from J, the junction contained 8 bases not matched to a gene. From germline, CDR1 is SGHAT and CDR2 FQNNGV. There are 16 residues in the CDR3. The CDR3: CASSLRGGTGYYGYTF. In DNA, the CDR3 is TGTGCCAGCAGCTTAAGGGGGGGGACAGGCTACTATGGCTACACCTTC.

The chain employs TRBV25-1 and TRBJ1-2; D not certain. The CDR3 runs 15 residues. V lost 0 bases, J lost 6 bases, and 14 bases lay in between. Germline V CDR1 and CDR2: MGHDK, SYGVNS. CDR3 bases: TGTGCCAGCAGTGAATATCCCCTTGACATCGATGGCTACACCTTC. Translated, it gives CASSEYPLDIDGYTF.